A single sample is the source of the 19 T cell receptor beta chains below, sequenced in a study of somatic mutations in cytotoxic T cells in rheumatoid arthritis (dated by TCRdb to 2017 to 2019). Receptors were amplified or captured by the immunoSEQ multiplex PCR assay. TCRdb mirrors the immuneACCESS table, restricted to in-frame sequences. Some clones are absent from its copies; in checked studies, under half trace to an unresolved V gene, and the reason for the others is unknown. Recorded for this sample are tens of thousands of clones; about four fifths of them occurred a single time. Approximately 14% of the sample is in the top ten clones. The sequenced sample was CD8+ T cells sorted from blood. Source of these receptors: an adult with rheumatoid arthritis.

The V and J genes are TRBV6-6 and TRBJ1-1, with no clear D. Per germline, CDR1 MNHNY and CDR2 SVGAGI (reference sequence). CDR3 length: 13 amino acids. V lost 7 bases and J 6 bases, leaving 15 bases between the germline ends. In DNA form, the CDR3 reads TGTGCCAGCATCAAGGACCTGGGCGCTGAAGCTTTCTTT. Translating gives CASIKDLGAEAFF.

The rearrangement uses TRBV15 and TRBJ1-1; D is ambiguous. The CDR3 sequence is 12 residues long. Germline loops: CDR1 LNHNV, CDR2 YYDKDF (reference sequence). V dropped 4 bases and J dropped 1 base, with 4 bases sitting between them. The chain's CDR3 is CATSTENTEAFF. The CDR3 nucleotides read TGTGCCACCAGCACAGAGAACACTGAAGCTTTCTTT.

The chain uses TRBV7-6 and TRBJ1-5; unclear D gene. Germline V lookup: CDR1 SGHVS, CDR2 FNYEAQ. CDR3 length: 16 residues. Trimming removed 5 bases at V and 3 bases at J, with 17 bases between. Here the CDR3 reads CASSPSAGHNNQPQHF. Here the CDR3 DNA reads TGTGCCAGCAGCCCAAGCGCCGGGCACAACAATCAGCCCCAGCATTTT.

The chain employs TRBV23-1 and TRBJ1-2, with a tentative D call TRBD1 (6 bases). TRBV23-1 is known as an ORF, though its function is uncertain. CDR3 length: 16 amino acids. Trimming took off 4 bases at V and 7 bases at J, with 22 bases between the two ends. CDR3 bases: TGCGCCAGCAGTCCGATCCGGGACACGTCCCTATGTGGCTACACCTTC. Residues: CASSPIRDTSLCGYTF.

The chain joins TRBV19 to TRBJ2-1; D unclear. Germline CDR1 reads LNHDA; CDR2 reads SQIVND (reference sequence). Deletions cut 5 bases from V and 0 bases from J, with 11 bases between. CDR3 length: 15 amino acids. Written as DNA, the CDR3 is TGTGCCAGTAGTTTGGACGGCAGCTCCTACAATGAGCAGTTCTTC. This encodes CASSLDGSSYNEQFF. Full variable domain (rest looked up from reference TRBV19 and TRBJ2-1): DGGITQSPKYLFRKEGQNVTLSCEQNLNHDAMYWYRQDPGQGLRLIYYSQIVNDFQKGDIAEGYSVSREKKESFPLTVTSAQKNPTAFYLCASSLDGSSYNEQFFGPGTRLTVL.

V usage is TRBV19 and J usage is TRBJ2-1; maybe TRBD2 (7 bases). CDR1 and CDR2 from the germline V gene are LNHDA and SQIVND (reference sequence). The CDR3 length is 13 residues. V was cut by 5 bases and J by 8 bases, with 13 bases left in between. CDR3 in amino acids: CASSLSGGDEQFF. DNA for the CDR3: TGTGCCAGTAGTCTTTCGGGGGGCGATGAGCAGTTCTTC.

V gene TRBV11-1 combines with J gene TRBJ2-2; TRBD1 matches at 8 bases. V shed 5 bases and J 4 bases; nucleotides not matched to a gene: 9. CDR3 length: 16 residues. The V gene's germline CDR1 is SGHAT and CDR2 FQDESV (reference sequence). The CDR3 nucleotides read TGTGCCAGCAGCCAAAATTCAGGGGGCCGCACCGGGGAGCTGTTTTTT. Translation gives CASSQNSGGRTGELFF.

The chain carries TRBV15 and TRBJ2-2, with 8 positions matching TRBD1. CDR1 is LNHNV and CDR2 is YYDKDF in the germline V gene (reference sequence). The length of the CDR3 is 16 residues. V lost 1 base, J lost 2 bases, and 3 bases stayed unmatched. The CDR3 loop reads CATSRGQGANTGELFF. The CDR3 coding sequence is TGTGCCACCAGCAGAGGGCAGGGGGCCAACACCGGGGAGCTGTTTTTT.

This rearrangement joins TRBV5-4 to TRBJ1-2; 7 bases line up with TRBD1. The junction had 19 bases not matched to a gene; V was cut back by 4 bases and J by 4 bases. The CDR3 spans 18 residues. Germline CDR1 reads SGHNT; CDR2 reads YYREEE (reference sequence). The CDR3 region is CASSPSRSLTGAFYGYTF. The CDR3 DNA reads as TGTGCCAGCAGCCCTTCCCGCTCTCTTACAGGGGCTTTCTATGGCTACACCTTC.

The CDR3 bases are TGTGCCAGCAGCGAAGGGGCGGGGGGAAACATTCAGTACTTC. It encodes CASSEGAGGNIQYF. The chain carries TRBV5-6 and TRBJ2-4, with 8 positions matching TRBD2. Germline CDR1 and CDR2: SGHDT and YYEEEE. The V segment lost 4 bases and the J segment 6 bases; nucleotides outside the gene matches: 6. This CDR3 has 14 residues.

The CDR3 DNA sequence: TGTGCCAGCAGAGACGACAGCTCTAACTATGGCTACACCTTC. This sequence encodes CASRDDSSNYGYTF. The J gene is TRBJ1-2, the V gene TRBV25-1; weak D call: TRBD1 (5 bases). Per the germline V gene, CDR1 is MGHDK and CDR2 is SYGVNS. The CDR3 runs to 14 residues. The V and J ends lost 6 bases and 0 bases respectively, with 11 bases between them.

The genes are TRBV15 and TRBJ2-3; 9 nucleotides line up with TRBD2. This CDR3 contains 18 residues. The ends lost 0 bases at V and 1 base at J; junction bases unmatched: 8. Per the germline V gene, CDR1 is LNHNV and CDR2 is YYDKDF (reference sequence). Here the CDR3 DNA reads TGTGCCACCAGCAGAGATCTAATCCTAGCGGGACGCACAGATACGCAGTATTTT. This encodes CATSRDLILAGRTDTQYF.

The CDR3 loop reads CASSFKLADLTGQFF. In DNA form, the CDR3 reads TGCGCCAGCAGCTTTAAACTAGCGGACCTCACTGGGCAGTTCTTC. V is TRBV5-1 and J is TRBJ2-1; 8 bases are shared with TRBD2. Germline-derived CDR1 and CDR2 are SGHRS and YFSETQ. The ends lost 2 bases at V and 12 bases at J; junction bases unmatched: 13. CDR3 length: 15 amino acids.

This rearrangement joins TRBV6-1 to TRBJ1-4; D unresolved. This CDR3 spans 13 amino acids. The germline V and J ends were trimmed by 7 bases and 6 bases, with 12 bases remaining between them. CDR1 is MNHNS and CDR2 is SASEGT in the germline V gene. The CDR3 bases are TGTGCCAGCAATGGAAACCCTCATGAAAAACTGTTTTTT. This encodes CASNGNPHEKLFF.

The chain couples TRBV15 to TRBJ2-7; 8 bases align to TRBD2. V lost 2 bases to trimming and J lost 1 base; unmatched junction nucleotides: 1. Germline CDR1 LNHNV, CDR2 YYDKDF (reference sequence). CDR3 length equals 14 residues. The CDR3 loop is CATSRRGGSYEQYF. CDR3 nucleotides: TGTGCCACCAGCAGACGGGGGGGATCCTACGAGCAGTACTTC.

The chain combines TRBV5-8 with TRBJ1-5; tentatively, D is TRBD1 (6 bases). The ends were cut back, 0 bases at V and 7 bases at J, with 11 bases in the middle. Germline V gene lookup returns CDR1 SGHTS and CDR2 YDEGEE. The CDR3 runs 14 residues. This CDR3 is CASSLAGVGQPQHF. The CDR3 DNA follows: TGTGCCAGCAGCTTGGCAGGGGTCGGGCAGCCCCAGCATTTT.

The rearrangement uses TRBV30 and TRBJ1-1; D call uncertain. This CDR3 is 13 amino acids long. V was shortened by 0 bases and J by 1 base, with 6 bases between the two germline ends. Germline V gene lookup returns CDR1 GTSNPN and CDR2 SVGIG (reference sequence). CDR3 bases: TGTGCCTGGAGTGTACGTGAGAACACTGAAGCTTTCTTT. It translates to CAWSVRENTEAFF.

The gene calls are TRBV6-1 and TRBJ1-3; D is ambiguous. V was clipped by 2 bases and J by 3 bases, with 17 bases between them. CDR1 and CDR2 (germline): MNHNS, SASEGT. CDR3 length: 17 residues. In DNA, the CDR3 is TGTGCCAGCAGTGAAACGTCCGGCAGCAACCTTGGAAACACCATATATTTT. Protein sequence: CASSETSGSNLGNTIYF.

The rearrangement uses TRBV5-6 and TRBJ1-4; D not resolved. The CDR3 is 15 residues long. Trimming removed 2 bases from V and 0 bases from J, with 8 bases in between. From germline, CDR1 is SGHDT and CDR2 YYEEEE. CDR3 in DNA: TGTGCCAGCAGCTTTTCTATTGCAACTAATGAAAAACTGTTTTTT. This codes for CASSFSIATNEKLFF.